A selection of T cell receptor beta chains follows, all from one sample in a study of brain T cells in children with intractable seizures. Only in-frame clones appear in the TCRdb table, and some are missing; sequencing was by immunoSEQ multiplex PCR. The table includes hundreds of thousands of clones, over 85% detected once. The starting material was peripheral blood, obtained roughly 5 months after surgery. The receptors stem from a boy less than two years old with tuberous sclerosis and intractable seizures. CDR3s include the opening cysteine and the closing phenylalanine or tryptophan. D genes are given only for firm matches. Clone size is not always given. Where it is, it says once, few, many or a class for expanded clones.

clone_size	d_call	v_call	j_call	cdr3_nt	cdr3_aa
-	TRBD2	TRBV5-1	TRBJ2-5	TGCGCCAGCAGCTTGACTAGCGGGGGGGTTCAAGAGACCCAGTACTTC	CASSLTSGGVQETQYF
-	-	TRBV28	TRBJ1-3	TGTGCCAGCAGTGTTGCCCTACAGGCCTTCCTTGGAAACACCATATATTTT	CASSVALQAFLGNTIYF
-	-	TRBV5-4	TRBJ2-7	TGTGCCAGCAGCTTCTGGGGTCACGAGCAGTACTTC	CASSFWGHEQYF
-	-	TRBV5-4	TRBJ1-2	TGTGCCAGCAGCGGGAGGAGGCTCGATGGCTACACCTTC	CASSGRRLDGYTF
-	TRBD2	TRBV25-1	TRBJ2-7	TGTGCCAGCAGTGAATCATGGGGGACTAGCGGGACCGAGCAGTACTTC	CASSESWGTSGTEQYF
once	TRBD2	TRBV24-1	TRBJ2-5	TGTGCCACCAGCCTCGGGAGGGTTCCAGAGACCCAGTACTTC	CATSLGRVPETQYF
-	-	TRBV6-5	TRBJ1-2	TGTGCCAGCAGGCCGTCGGTGGGGAGCTATGGCTACACCTTC	CASRPSVGSYGYTF
-	-	TRBV6-5	TRBJ2-3	TGTGCCAGCAGTTATTCCGATACGCAGTATTTT	CASSYSDTQYF
-	TRBD2	TRBV9	TRBJ2-5	TGTGCCAGCAGCGTAGGGTACGGAGCTTCAGCTAGCGGGAGACGGGAGACCCAGTACTTC	CASSVGYGASASGRRETQYF
-	-	TRBV7-9	TRBJ2-7	TGTGCCAGCAGCGGGGGACTCCGCTCCTACGAGCAGTACTTC	CASSGGLRSYEQYF
-	-	TRBV3-1/TRBV3-2	TRBJ2-3	TGTGCCAGCAGCCAAGATGGACGGATACAAAATACGCAGTATTTT	CASSQDGRIQNTQYF
-	TRBD2	TRBV27	TRBJ2-5	TGTGCCAGCAGCCGAGCGGGAGTAGGAGAGACCCAGTACTTC	CASSRAGVGETQYF
-	TRBD2	TRBV11-2	TRBJ2-3	TGTGCCAGCAGCTTTAGCGGGGCGAGCACAGATACGCAGTATTTT	CASSFSGASTDTQYF
-	TRBD1	TRBV6-5	TRBJ1-2	TGTGCCAGCAGTTACTCGAACAGGGGGGCTAACTATGGCTACACCTTC	CASSYSNRGANYGYTF
-	-	TRBV5-1	TRBJ2-2	TGCGCCAGCAGCTTGAGGCCTAGCGTTTGGAACACCGGGGAGCTGTTTTTT	CASSLRPSVWNTGELFF
-	TRBD1	TRBV24-1	TRBJ2-1	TGTGCCACCAGTGATCCGGGACAGGGCCCCTACAATGAGCAGTTCTTC	CATSDPGQGPYNEQFF
-	-	TRBV27	TRBJ1-1	TGTGCCAGCAGTGGCAACTCCCGTGAAGCTTTCTTT	CASSGNSREAFF
-	TRBD1	TRBV19	TRBJ1-1	TGTGCCAGTAAAGGGGGCAGTATGAACACTGAAGCTTTCTTT	CASKGGSMNTEAFF
-	-	TRBV6-6	TRBJ2-7	TGTGCCAGCAGTTACTTGGACAGACTCTCCTACGAGCAGTACTTC	CASSYLDRLSYEQYF
-	-	TRBV27	TRBJ1-2	TGTGCCAGCAGTTTATCTGGGGGGGGGCCGCTAGGCTATGGCTACACCTTC	CASSLSGGGPLGYGYTF
once	TRBD1	TRBV18	TRBJ2-7	TGTGCCAGCTCACCACCAGTCAGGGGGATCTACGAGCAGTACTTC	CASSPPVRGIYEQYF
-	TRBD1	TRBV9	TRBJ2-4	TGTGCCAGCAGCGCGGACAGGGGGAACATTCAGTACTTC	CASSADRGNIQYF
few	-	TRBV7-8	TRBJ1-5	TGTGCCAGCAGCCCCGGGGGACAGCCCCAGCATTTT	CASSPGGQPQHF
-	TRBD2	TRBV29-1	TRBJ2-7	TGCAGCGTTGTCGCTAGCGGGACCCACGAGCAGTACTTC	CSVVASGTHEQYF
once	TRBD1	TRBV23-1	TRBJ1-2	TGCGCCAGCGGGGAACAGGGGGCTTTCGGCTACACCTTC	CASGEQGAFGYTF
few	-	TRBV20-1	TRBJ2-7	TGCAGTGCTGCAGATTCCTACGAGCAGTACTTC	CSAADSYEQYF
-	-	TRBV30	TRBJ1-6	TGTGCCTGGAGTGCCACAGTGGATAATTCACCCCTCCACTTT	CAWSATVDNSPLHF
-	-	TRBV10-1	TRBJ2-3	TGCGCCAGCAGTGAGGGCAAAACAGATACGCAGTATTTT	CASSEGKTDTQYF
-	-	TRBV7-9	TRBJ1-2	TGTGCCAGCAGCTCGAACCCTAACTATGGCTACACCTTC	CASSSNPNYGYTF
-	-	TRBV11-2	TRBJ2-2	TGTGCCAGCAGCTCGGGGTACTCGAACACCGGGGAGCTGTTTTTT	CASSSGYSNTGELFF
-	-	TRBV27	TRBJ2-7	TGTGCCAGCAGTCCTGGCACCTCCTACGAGCAGTACTTC	CASSPGTSYEQYF
-	TRBD1	TRBV28	TRBJ1-1	TGTGCCAGCAGTCTGGGACAGACGAACACTGAAGCTTTCTTT	CASSLGQTNTEAFF
-	-	TRBV5-1	TRBJ1-3	TGCGCCAGCAGCTTGAGGGACTCCGACTCTGGAAACACCATATATTTT	CASSLRDSDSGNTIYF
-	-	TRBV2	TRBJ1-6	TGTGCCGGCCAAACCAACTCCAATTCACCCCTCCACTTT	CAGQTNSNSPLHF
-	-	TRBV19	TRBJ2-7	TGTGCCAGTAGTTCCGGGGGCCTAGACGAGCAGTACTTC	CASSSGGLDEQYF
once	TRBD1	TRBV7-9	TRBJ2-4	TGTGCCAGCAGCGACGGGACAGGGAAGAACATTCAGTACTTC	CASSDGTGKNIQYF
-	TRBD1	TRBV9	TRBJ2-7	TGTGCCAGCAGCGTAGCTATAGGACAGGGGGCAGGAGAGCAGTACTTC	CASSVAIGQGAGEQYF
-	-	TRBV4-1	TRBJ1-1	TGCGCCAGCAGCCAAGTCAAGGGATTTAGGAACACTGAAGCTTTCTTT	CASSQVKGFRNTEAFF
-	TRBD2	TRBV7-9	TRBJ2-3	TGTGCCAGCAGCACCCGGGGGGGAGATACGCAGTATTTT	CASSTRGGDTQYF
-	TRBD1	TRBV4-1	TRBJ1-2	TGCGCCAGCAGCCAGTGGGACAGGGGATATAGCTACACCTTC	CASSQWDRGYSYTF
-	-	TRBV24-1	TRBJ2-5	TGTGCCACCAGTGACCGATGGGGGGAGACCCAGTACTTC	CATSDRWGETQYF
-	-	TRBV24-1	TRBJ1-1	TGTGCCACCAGTGATCGCACCATGCGGCCAGGCACTGAAGCTTTCTTT	CATSDRTMRPGTEAFF
-	-	TRBV21-1	TRBJ2-4	TGTGCCAGCAGCAAACCGACAGGATATGGGGTATCGGCCAAAAACATTCAGTACTTC	CASSKPTGYGVSAKNIQYF
-	TRBD1	TRBV30	TRBJ2-7	TGTGCCTGGAGTGTATCGACAGGGGCCTACGAGCAGTACTTC	CAWSVSTGAYEQYF
-	TRBD2	TRBV5-1	TRBJ2-3	TGCGCCAGCAGCTCCCCGTGGCGTTTGGGCGGGGGGCGGTCTACCACAGATACGCAGTATTTT	CASSSPWRLGGGRSTTDTQYF
-	-	TRBV5-6	TRBJ2-1	TGTGCCAGCTTTGGGTTGGAGCGGGTGAATGAGCAGTTCTTC	CASFGLERVNEQFF
few	TRBD1	TRBV29-1	TRBJ1-2	TGCAGCGACTGGGACAGTCGCTATGGCTACACCTTC	CSDWDSRYGYTF
-	TRBD1	TRBV9	TRBJ1-5	TGTGCCAGCTTGGGATGTTACAGGGGACACCAGCCCCAGCATTTT	CASLGCYRGHQPQHF
-	-	TRBV19	TRBJ1-1	TGTGCCAGTAGGGATTCCCAGGGACGGCCCCTTATGAACACTGAAGCTTTCTTT	CASRDSQGRPLMNTEAFF
-	TRBD2	TRBV6-5	TRBJ2-1	TGTGCCAGCAGATACACTGGACTAGCGGACAATGAGCAGTTCTTC	CASRYTGLADNEQFF
-	TRBD1	TRBV19	TRBJ2-1	TGTGCCAGTAGTTGGACAGGCCCCGTGGACAATGAGCAGTTCTTC	CASSWTGPVDNEQFF
-	TRBD1	TRBV7-6	TRBJ1-4	TGTGCCAGCAGCCCAGAGACAGGGGGCATGGGGTATGAAAAACTGTTTTTT	CASSPETGGMGYEKLFF
-	-	TRBV5-6	TRBJ1-2	TGTGCCAGCAGCTTGGGGGTGGACGTCTATGGCTACACCTTC	CASSLGVDVYGYTF
once	-	TRBV6-5	TRBJ1-1	TGTGCCAGCAGCTCGGGGGCCGGAACTGAAGCTTTCTTT	CASSSGAGTEAFF
-	TRBD1	TRBV6-2/TRBV6-3	TRBJ2-7	TGTGCCAGCAGTTACGGGGCAGGGGGCTACGAGCAGTACTTC	CASSYGAGGYEQYF
-	-	TRBV7-3	TRBJ2-3	TGTGCCAGCAGCTTGGAAGGGCGGGGGCCAGATACGCAGTATTTT	CASSLEGRGPDTQYF
-	TRBD2	TRBV5-4	TRBJ2-7	TGTGCCAGCAGCCCCCCGGGACAAGCGGGGGACTACGAGCAGTACTTC	CASSPPGQAGDYEQYF
-	-	TRBV30	TRBJ1-2	TGTGCCTGGAACCCAGGGGAGGGCTACACCTTC	CAWNPGEGYTF